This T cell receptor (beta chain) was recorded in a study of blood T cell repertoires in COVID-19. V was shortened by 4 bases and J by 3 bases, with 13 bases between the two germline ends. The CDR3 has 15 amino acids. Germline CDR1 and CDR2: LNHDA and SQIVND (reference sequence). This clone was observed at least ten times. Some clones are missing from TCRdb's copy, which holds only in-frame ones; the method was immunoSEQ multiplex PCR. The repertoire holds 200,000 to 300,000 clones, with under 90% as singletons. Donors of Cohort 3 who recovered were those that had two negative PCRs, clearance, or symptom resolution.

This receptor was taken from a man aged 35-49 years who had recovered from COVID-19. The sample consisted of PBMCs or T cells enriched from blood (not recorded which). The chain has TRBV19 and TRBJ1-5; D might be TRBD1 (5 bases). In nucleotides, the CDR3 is TGTGCCAGTAGTAGGTTGACAGACTTCAATCAGCCCCAGCATTTT. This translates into CASSRLTDFNQPQHF.